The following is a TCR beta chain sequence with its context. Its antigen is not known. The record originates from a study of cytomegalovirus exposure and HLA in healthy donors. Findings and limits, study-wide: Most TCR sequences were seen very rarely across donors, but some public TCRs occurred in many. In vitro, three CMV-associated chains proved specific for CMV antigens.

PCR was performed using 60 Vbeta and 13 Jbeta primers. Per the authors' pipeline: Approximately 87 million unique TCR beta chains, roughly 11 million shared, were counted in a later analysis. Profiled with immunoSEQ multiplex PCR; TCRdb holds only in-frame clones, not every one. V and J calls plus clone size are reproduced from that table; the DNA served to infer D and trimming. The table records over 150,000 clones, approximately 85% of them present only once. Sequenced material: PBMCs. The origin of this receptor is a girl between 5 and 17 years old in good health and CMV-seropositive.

The CDR3 DNA reads as TGTGCCAGCAGCTTAGATTCAGGCGGCAATCAGCCCCAGCATTTT. Amino acid sequence: CASSLDSGGNQPQHF. This chain links TRBV7-2 with TRBJ1-5, with D unclear. The CDR3 consists of 15 residues. In germline, CDR1 is SGHTA, CDR2 FQGNSA. V shed 1 base and J shed 2 bases, with 9 bases lying between them.